The text below deals with one TCR beta chain. Antigen specificity is unknown. In germline, CDR1 is SGHRS, CDR2 YFSETQ. The V and J ends lost 4 bases and 1 base respectively, with 25 bases between them. The CDR3 is 19 residues long. Clones were sequenced by immunoSEQ multiplex PCR, and TCRdb holds only the in-frame ones, with some missing. Here the sample spans some 75,000 clones, roughly 85% being singletons. The data originate from a study of OX40 agonist ivuxolimab in advanced cancers. The overall study: Hepatocellular carcinoma, melanoma, renal cell or head and neck cancer was diagnosed in the dose-escalation patients.

General study points: There was clonal expansion of CD4+ and CD8+ blood T cells by week 6 at 0.1 to 3.0 mg/kg. At 0.1-3.0 mg/kg, partial responders had clonal expansion among the lowest observed.

This sequence originates from an adult with an advanced solid tumor such as melanoma, head and neck, liver or kidney cancer. Material: CD4+ or CD8+ T cells sorted from blood, obtained in a trial of the OX40 agonist ivuxolimab. The genes are TRBV5-1 and TRBJ2-3; no reliable D call. In DNA, the CDR3 is TGCGCCAGCAGCACCGACAACTTCTCCTCCACCTCAGGCACAGATACGCAGTATTTT. It is translated as CASSTDNFSSTSGTDTQYF.